The entry that follows covers one T cell receptor beta chain sequence. It was CD45RO-negative cells, positively selected for CCR7, that made up naive CD8 cells, with terminally differentiated effector memory CD45RA+ cells excluded. Data came from immunoSEQ multiplex PCR; TCRdb stores just in-frame clones and leaves some out. The table records around 600,000 clones, approximately 95% of them present only once. This sample was taken from a study of shared clonotypes between healthy human individuals. This receptor was identified in a woman aged 25 to 39 in good health. The specimen sequenced was naive CD8+ T cells sorted from blood.

The DNA for the CDR3 is TGTGCCTGGAGTATTGGGACAGGGTTCGGGTACGAGCAGTACTTC. As protein: CAWSIGTGFGYEQYF. The chain joins TRBV30 to TRBJ2-7; 9 positions agree with TRBD1. After removal of 2 bases from V and 4 bases from J, the junction contained 9 bases not matched to a gene. The germline V gene encodes CDR1 GTSNPN and CDR2 SVGIG (reference sequence). This CDR3 comprises 15 residues.